A single T cell receptor (beta chain) is shown here with its context. Its antigen is unknown. Base qualities are missing; no much larger clone stands one base away. CD8 naive samples were obtained by positive selection for CCR7 among CD45RO-negative cells, yielding a CD45RA+CCR7+ population from which TemRA cells were excluded. Donors were healthy HIV-negative adults with no recently reported acute infections or vaccinations. Only Caucasian adults living in Nashville, Tennessee, USA were represented among the donors. Blood was obtained by leukapheresis, after which PBMCs were separated by Ficoll-Histopaque density gradient centrifugation and cryopreserved in liquid nitrogen vapor phase. Purity and quantity of every magnetically sorted T cell population were checked by analytical flow cytometry. Genomic DNA was isolated from every sorted fraction and measured by UV absorbance on a Nanodrop 2000c. These data belong to a study of shared clonotypes between healthy human individuals (dated by TCRdb to about 2020). Looking at the study overall: The cohort included three men and a couple of women between 18 and 49 years of age. Leukapheresis yielded between about 0.85 and 9 billion PBMCs per donor. For each donor, CD4 naive and CD4 memory were each given three plates, CD8 naive was given two plates, and CD8 memory was given one plate. To increase sequencing depth and limit assay-specific biases, TCR repertoire library preparation and sequencing were carried out by different laboratories using diverse techniques. The study deeply sequenced blood TCR repertoires of about five healthy adults to estimate repertoire size and the extent of clonotype sharing between individuals.

Germline trimming: 2 bases from V, 5 bases from J; junction bases outside gene matches: 10. CDR1 and CDR2 (GTSNPN, SVGIG) derive from the germline V gene (reference sequence). The CDR3 runs 15 residues from the cysteine to the phenylalanine. Solely the CDR3 DNA is kept, with 45 bases framed from the first base. Using the deep immunoSEQ assay, TCR CDR3 regions were amplified from genomic DNA by multiplex PCR. Genomic DNA extracted from each cell subset was distributed evenly over all wells of several immunoSEQ 96-well plates, and each plate served as one replicate. For sorted subsets, approximately 210 ng genomic DNA, equal to about 30,000 T cell genomes, was loaded into each replicate PCR. Purified libraries were measured with a Qubit 3.0 fluorometer, size-checked on a Bioanalyzer 2100, and measured again with the KAPA Library Quantification kit. Each immunoSEQ 96-well plate was sequenced on its own single-read 150-cycle Illumina NextSeq 550 flow cell. In the paper's pipeline: Because the immunoSEQ output included only junctional sequences and no quality scores, the filtering could not be the same as the filtering used for full-length reads. To assign V/J genes and CDR3, sequences were annotated against IMGT germline references using PyIR, a Python wrapper for IgBLAST v1.9. Any read was removed if the V/J assignment was weak (E-value above 1e-6), the CDR3 was missing, or the read contained stop codons, out-of-frame junctions, or ambiguous translated residues. V3J clonotypes were defined as sequences sharing the same inferred V gene, J gene, and CDR3 amino acid sequence. To compute the percentage overlap between repertoires, the number of shared unique clonotypes was divided by the size of the smaller repertoire. RTK rarefaction, the Chao1 estimator, and Recon v2.1 estimates of unobserved clonotypes were used to assess repertoire richness. OLGA was used to compute generation probabilities for all TCRbeta clonotypes that the gDNA method yielded from a handful of donors. TCRdb limited this immuneACCESS table to in-frame rearrangements with V and J called. A share of clones is missing; checked studies link under half to unresolved V genes, and the rest is unexplained. V and J calls and clone size follow that table, whereas D and trimming were derived from the DNA. This sample holds roughly 1,800,000 clones; about 95% were observed only once. Around 1% of the sample is taken by the ten largest.

Points the paper makes about the study in general: Incomplete sequencing was indicated by rarefaction of sorted-subset datasets, despite the large sequencing depth. When four donors were compared, the shared fraction of clonotypes was about 5% for naive CD4, around 3.5% for naive CD8, roughly 2.3% for memory CD4, and 0.4% for memory CD8. Because the study included a small number of donors, the genetic and exposure-history diversity represented was limited. Estimated clonotype richness was generally larger for naive than for memory subsets. Pairwise subsampling indicated that sequencing depth was expected to affect the degree of clonotype sharing among donors. Sampling was limited to blood, and TCR repertoires in tissue likely differ from TCR repertoires in blood. Higher generation probabilities were observed for clonotypes shared by all four sorted-subset donors than for non-shared clonotypes.

The specimen sequenced was naive CD8+ T cells sorted from blood. This specimen's cell subset or site label, per the study, means: CD45RA+CCR7+. This chain joins TRBV30 to TRBJ2-5; 8 central bases correspond to TRBD2. This TCR derives from a young man in good health. CDR3 reads: CAWSMGSGSWETQYF. The base sequence is TGTGCCTGGAGTATGGGGAGCGGGAGTTGGGAGACCCAGTACTTC.